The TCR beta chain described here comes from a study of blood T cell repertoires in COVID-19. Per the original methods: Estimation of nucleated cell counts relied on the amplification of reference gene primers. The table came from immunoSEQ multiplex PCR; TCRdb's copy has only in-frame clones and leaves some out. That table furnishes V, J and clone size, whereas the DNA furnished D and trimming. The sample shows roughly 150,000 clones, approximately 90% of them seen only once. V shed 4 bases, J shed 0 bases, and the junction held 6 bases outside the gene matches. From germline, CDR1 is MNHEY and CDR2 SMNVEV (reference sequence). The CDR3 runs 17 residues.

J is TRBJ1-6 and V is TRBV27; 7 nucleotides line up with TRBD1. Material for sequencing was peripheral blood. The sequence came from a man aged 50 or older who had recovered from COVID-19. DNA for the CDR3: TGTGCCAGCAGTTGGACAGGTGGGGGCTCCTATAATTCACCCCTCCACTTT. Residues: CASSWTGGGSYNSPLHF.